This is a list of T cell receptor beta chains from one sample in a study of blood T cell repertoires in COVID-19. The method was immunoSEQ multiplex PCR; TCRdb's version includes in-frame clones alone and lacks a portion of them. The sample has about 400,000 clones; approximately 89% are singletons. Sequenced input: PBMCs or T cells enriched from blood (not recorded which). Receptors were obtained from a woman under 40 who had recovered from COVID-19. CDR3s include the opening cysteine and the closing phenylalanine or tryptophan. Each record gives: J gene, D gene, clone size, V gene, CDR3 DNA, CDR3 protein. D genes are given only for firm matches. Clone size is not always given. Where it is, it says once, few, many or a class for expanded clones.

J: TRBJ1-3
D: TRBD1
size: .
V: TRBV7-9
DNA: TGTGCCAGCAGCGAACTCCCGGGACAGAACTCTGGAAACACCATATATTTT
CDR3: CASSELPGQNSGNTIYF

J: TRBJ1-2
D: .
size: .
V: TRBV7-2
DNA: TGTGCCAGCAGCCCTCAGGGGCCGTATGGCTACACCTTC
CDR3: CASSPQGPYGYTF

J: TRBJ2-2
D: TRBD1
size: once
V: TRBV7-6
DNA: TGTGCCAGCAGTTACGGACAGGGGAACACCGGGGAGCTGTTTTTT
CDR3: CASSYGQGNTGELFF

J: TRBJ2-2
D: .
size: once
V: TRBV15
DNA: TGTGCCACCAGCCCCTTGGACAAGAACACCGGGGAGCTGTTTTTT
CDR3: CATSPLDKNTGELFF

J: TRBJ2-7
D: TRBD1
size: .
V: TRBV2
DNA: TGTGCCAGCAGCGGTGGGACAGCCGCCTACGAGCAGTACTTC
CDR3: CASSGGTAAYEQYF

J: TRBJ2-3
D: .
size: .
V: TRBV4-3
DNA: TGCGCCAGCAGCCAAGTTGCAGGGCCCACAGATACGCAGTATTTT
CDR3: CASSQVAGPTDTQYF

J: TRBJ1-1
D: .
size: .
V: TRBV11-1
DNA: TGTGCCAGCACCTTACTAGTGAGCGCTGAAGCTTTCTTT
CDR3: CASTLLVSAEAFF

J: TRBJ2-3
D: TRBD2
size: .
V: TRBV24-1
DNA: TGTGCCACCAGTGATTTGATGTTGGGACTAGCAAACGATACGCAGTATTTT
CDR3: CATSDLMLGLANDTQYF

J: TRBJ1-2
D: TRBD1
size: .
V: TRBV10-3
DNA: TGTGCCGTCCAGAGGGGGCGCGGCTACACCTTC
CDR3: CAVQRGRGYTF

J: TRBJ1-5
D: TRBD1
size: once
V: TRBV6-5
DNA: TGTGCCAGCAGCGTTGACAGGGTTAGCAATCAGCCCCAGCATTTT
CDR3: CASSVDRVSNQPQHF

J: TRBJ2-4
D: TRBD2
size: .
V: TRBV7-2
DNA: TGTGCCAGCAGCTCCCCCCGGGGGGAGTGGGACGCCAAAAACATTCAGTACTTC
CDR3: CASSSPRGEWDAKNIQYF

J: TRBJ2-1
D: .
size: .
V: TRBV5-5
DNA: TGTGCCAGCAGCTTCGTACAGGGTGGGAATGGAGGTGAGCAGTTCTTC
CDR3: CASSFVQGGNGGEQFF

J: TRBJ1-1
D: .
size: .
V: TRBV12-3/TRBV12-4
DNA: TGTGCCAGCAGTTTTTCAGTGAACACTGAAGCTTTCTTT
CDR3: CASSFSVNTEAFF

J: TRBJ1-2
D: .
size: .
V: TRBV20-1
DNA: TGCAGTGCACAACAGGTTCGGGGCTACACCTTC
CDR3: CSAQQVRGYTF

J: TRBJ2-7
D: .
size: .
V: TRBV7-2
DNA: TGTGCCAGCAGCTTAGGAGGACTTAACGAGCAGTACTTC
CDR3: CASSLGGLNEQYF

J: TRBJ1-1
D: TRBD1
size: .
V: TRBV9
DNA: TGTGCCAGCAGCGAGACCGGGACAGGGGGGGCGGAAGCTTTCTTT
CDR3: CASSETGTGGAEAFF

J: TRBJ1-1
D: .
size: .
V: TRBV28
DNA: TGTGCCAGCAATGCGGCGAACACTGAAGCTTTCTTT
CDR3: CASNAANTEAFF

J: TRBJ1-3
D: TRBD1
size: .
V: TRBV18
DNA: TGTGCCAGCTCACCCTCGACAGGGAGCATCTCTGGAAACACCATATATTTT
CDR3: CASSPSTGSISGNTIYF

J: TRBJ2-7
D: .
size: .
V: TRBV24-1
DNA: TGTGCCACCAGTGACAGCCGGGACACAACCTACGAGCAGTACTTC
CDR3: CATSDSRDTTYEQYF

J: TRBJ2-2
D: .
size: .
V: TRBV27
DNA: TGTGCCAGCAGTTTATTAGCGTCCGGGGAGCTGTTTTTT
CDR3: CASSLLASGELFF

J: TRBJ1-1
D: .
size: .
V: TRBV10-3
DNA: TGTGCCATCAGAGCGTCGGGGGGGCTCTCCGTCACTGAAGCTTTCTTT
CDR3: CAIRASGGLSVTEAFF

J: TRBJ2-7
D: TRBD2
size: .
V: TRBV10-3
DNA: TGTGCCATCTCGGGGGAAGGGCTAGCGGCGGTCTACGAGCAGTACTTC
CDR3: CAISGEGLAAVYEQYF

J: TRBJ1-5
D: .
size: .
V: TRBV5-5
DNA: TGTGCCAGCAGCTTGCGCCAGGGATACAATCAGCCCCAGCATTTT
CDR3: CASSLRQGYNQPQHF

J: TRBJ1-3
D: TRBD1
size: .
V: TRBV23-1
DNA: TGCGCCAGCAGTACCGACAGGGGAGGTGGAAACACCATATATTTT
CDR3: CASSTDRGGGNTIYF

J: TRBJ2-7
D: .
size: .
V: TRBV6-5
DNA: TGTGCCTCCGCCAGATCCCCTCTCGAGCAGTACTTC
CDR3: CASARSPLEQYF

J: TRBJ2-2
D: .
size: .
V: TRBV19
DNA: TGTGCCAGTAGTAAGCCGGGGGAAAACACCGGGGAGCTGTTTTTT
CDR3: CASSKPGENTGELFF